Listed here are 21 T cell receptor beta chains from one sample, sequenced in a study of T-cell memory formation after mild COVID-19 (TCRdb year 2021). Library generation was performed with 5' RACE. The listed sequencing device is Illumina NovaSeq 6000. TCRdb took the public reads, trimmed them with fastp at Q25, ran MiXCR for clone calling and kept in-frame beta chains. Rows matching on CDR3 protein sequence are summarized as one entry with the most common DNA and genes. The sample has fewer than 350,000 distinct CDR3 sequences on record, 7.5% to 9.5% of them singletons. Approximately 22% of the sample is taken by the ten largest. The sequencing input was PBMCs or a T cell subset sorted from them (not recorded which). Source of these receptors: a man between 18 and 35 years old who had mild COVID-19 (a few samples of this study predate the infection). The sample titles of this study are shuffled in the database, so cell type and time point are left out; the donor was told from shared clones.

This clonotype showed up just a few times. The chain employs TRBV20-1 and TRBJ2-2; 12 bases map to TRBD2. Per germline, CDR1 DFQATT and CDR2 SNEGSKA (reference sequence). The J segment lost 4 bases and the V segment lost 1 base, leaving 10 bases of the junction unmatched. The CDR3 runs 18 residues. In nucleotides, the CDR3 is TGCAGTGCTAGAGGGCTAGCGGGGGGGAATCCGACCACCGGGGAGCTGTTTTTT. Its protein is CSARGLAGGNPTTGELFF.

The chain uses TRBV19 and TRBJ1-5, with 8 bases aligning to TRBD1. V lost 6 bases to trimming and J lost 6 bases; unmatched junction nucleotides: 7. CDR3 length equals 14 residues. CDR1 is LNHDA and CDR2 is SQIVND in the germline V gene (reference sequence). This chain's CDR3 is CASRHTGGSQPQHF. CDR3 DNA: TGTGCCAGTAGGCATACAGGGGGTAGTCAGCCCCAGCATTTT. Drawing the rest from reference TRBV19 and TRBJ1-5, the complete variable domain is DGGITQSPKYLFRKEGQNVTLSCEQNLNHDAMYWYRQDPGQGLRLIYYSQIVNDFQKGDIAEGYSVSREKKESFPLTVTSAQKNPTAFYLCASRHTGGSQPQHFGDGTRLSIL.

This clonotype has ten or more counts. This rearrangement joins TRBV7-2 to TRBJ2-3; no reliable D call. The germline V and J ends were trimmed by 5 bases and 2 bases, with 8 bases remaining between them. The CDR3 runs 13 residues. Germline CDR1 is SGHTA and CDR2 is FQGNSA. The CDR3 DNA reads TGTGCCAGCAGCCCCTACACCACAGATACGCAGTATTTT. Its translation: CASSPYTTDTQYF.

The chain recombines TRBV3-1 with TRBJ2-7; D could derive from TRBD1 or TRBD2 (6 bases each). The germline V gene encodes CDR1 LGHDT and CDR2 YNNKEL (reference sequence). There are 15 residues in the CDR3. V was pared by 4 bases and J by 0 bases, with 13 bases between. DNA of the CDR3: TGTGCCAGCAGCCCCGTGGGGGGCAGCTCCTACGAGCAGTACTTC. This encodes CASSPVGGSSYEQYF.

This clonotype was counted only a few times. The CDR3: CSAGRLAGGGNEQFF. The CDR3 nucleotides read TGCAGCGCAGGCAGACTAGCGGGGGGAGGGAATGAGCAGTTCTTC. V and J are TRBV29-1 and TRBJ2-1; 13 bases line up with TRBD2. Trimming removed 7 bases from V and 7 bases from J; junction bases left unmatched: 10. CDR3 size: 15 residues. CDR1 is SQVTM and CDR2 is ANQGSEA in the germline V gene.

This clonotype was detected many times. The chain combines TRBV7-2 with TRBJ2-5; 7 nucleotides agree with TRBD2. CDR3 length equals 14 residues. The trim removed 4 bases at V and 1 base at J, leaving 3 bases unmatched. CDR1 is SGHTA, CDR2 FQGNSA, per germline. In nucleotides, the CDR3 is TGTGCCAGCAGCTACGGACTAGTCCAAGAGACCCAGTACTTC. Its translation: CASSYGLVQETQYF.

V usage is TRBV9 and J usage is TRBJ2-5, with TRBD2 matching 9 bases. CDR1 SGDLS and CDR2 YYNGEE come from the germline V gene. V was clipped by 4 bases and J by 6 bases; unmatched bases: 13. The CDR3 is 16 residues long. The CDR3 sequence is CASSRIGGGAVKTQYF. For the CDR3, the DNA is TGTGCCAGCAGCCGGATCGGCGGGGGGGCCGTAAAGACCCAGTACTTC.

A few counts support this clonotype. The rearrangement links TRBV7-3 to TRBJ2-3, with D possibly being TRBD2 (5 bases). The CDR3 covers 13 residues. The germline CDR1 and CDR2 sequences are SGHTA and FQGTGA. V was cut by 6 bases and J by 6 bases, with 13 bases left in between. The CDR3: CASSILATDTQYF. In DNA, the CDR3 is TGTGCCAGCAGTATCTTAGCGACGGATACGCAGTATTTT.

Only a few counts were recorded for this clonotype. The rearrangement links TRBV15 to TRBJ2-7; D call uncertain. Per germline, CDR1 LNHNV and CDR2 YYDKDF (reference sequence). This CDR3 is 15 amino acids long. V was clipped by 0 bases and J by 5 bases, with 14 bases between them. The chain's CDR3 is CATSRESPSRDEQYF. The CDR3 DNA is TGTGCCACCAGCAGAGAGTCCCCCAGCCGGGACGAGCAGTACTTC.

The rearrangement joins TRBV18 to TRBJ1-3, with unresolved D. V was cut by 1 base and J by 2 bases, with 9 bases left in between. CDR1 KGHSH and CDR2 LQKENI come from the germline V gene. This CDR3 has 15 residues. The DNA of the CDR3 is TGTGCCAGCTCACCACGTCCAGGAACTGGAAACACCATATATTTT. It yields the protein CASSPRPGTGNTIYF.

This clonotype was seen at least ten times. The rearrangement uses TRBV25-1 and TRBJ1-4, with D possibly matching TRBD1 (6 bases). Germline V gene data show CDR1 as MGHDK and CDR2 as SYGVNS. This CDR3 is built from 13 residues. V lost 6 bases and J 5 bases, leaving 10 bases between the germline ends. CDR3 DNA sequence: TGTGCCAGCAGGAGGGGGTGGAATGAAAAACTGTTTTTT. Translating gives CASRRGWNEKLFF.

This sequence joins TRBV10-2 and TRBJ2-3, with D hard to call. The CDR3 consists of 14 residues. Germline V CDR1 and CDR2: WSHSY, SAAADI. Trimming removed 8 bases from V and 4 bases from J, with 16 bases in between. The DNA of the CDR3 is TGCGCCAGCGGGCACTCCTCGGCGGCAGATACGCAGTATTTT. Its protein product is CASGHSSAADTQYF.

The chain links TRBV6-5 to TRBJ2-2; 7 bases match TRBD1. The J segment lost 4 bases and the V segment lost 5 bases, leaving 4 bases of the junction unmatched. There are 14 residues in the CDR3. The germline gives CDR1 MNHEY, CDR2 SVGAGI. CDR3 sequence reads: CASSVRQGTGELFF. DNA of the CDR3: TGTGCCAGCAGTGTCCGACAGGGCACCGGGGAGCTGTTTTTT.

This clonotype appeared a few times. The chain links TRBV28 to TRBJ2-7; TRBD1 aligns across 7 bases. The length of the CDR3 is 15 residues. Trimming took 6 bases from V and 3 from J; bases not matched to a gene: 11. Germline values: CDR1 MDHEN, CDR2 SYDVKM. CDR3 amino acids: CASSLPRTGGYEQYF. The DNA of the CDR3 is TGTGCCAGCAGCCTTCCCCGGACAGGAGGCTACGAGCAGTACTTC.

This chain connects TRBV7-9 to TRBJ2-1; tentative D call: TRBD1 (5 bases). Trimming removed 3 bases from V and 11 bases from J, with 11 bases in between. CDR1 and CDR2 from the germline V gene are SEHNR and FQNEAQ (reference sequence). The length of the CDR3 is 12 residues. The DNA for the CDR3 is TGTGCCAGCAGCTTCATTGGGGCACAGCAGTTCTTC. Its protein is CASSFIGAQQFF. Full variable domain (outside the CDR3, taken from reference TRBV7-9 and TRBJ2-1): DTGVSQNPRHKITKRGQNVTFRCDPISEHNRLYWYRQTLGQGPEFLTYFQNEAQLEKSRLLSDRFSAERPKGSFSTLEIQRTEQGDSAMYLCASSFIGAQQFFGPGTRLTVL.

This clonotype was seen only a few times. This chain links TRBV12-3 or TRBV12-4 with TRBJ2-7; D uncertain. Trimming took 2 bases from V and 7 from J, leaving 9 bases between them. The CDR3 spans 12 residues. The CDR3 DNA is TGTGCCAGCAGTTTATTCGGACCTGAGCAGTACTTC. This codes for CASSLFGPEQYF.

This clonotype was picked up a small number of times. V gene TRBV27 combines with J gene TRBJ2-5; TRBD2 agrees at 11 bases. CDR1 is MNHEY, CDR2 SMNVEV, per germline (reference sequence). The CDR3 covers 16 residues. The J segment lost 5 bases and the V segment lost 2 bases, leaving 7 bases of the junction unmatched. The CDR3 loop is CASSLLSGGAKETQYF. The CDR3 DNA reads TGTGCCAGCAGTTTACTTAGCGGGGGGGCCAAGGAGACCCAGTACTTC.

This clonotype was seen at least ten times. The chain combines TRBV4-3 with TRBJ2-3; unclear D gene. The V end was cut by 0 bases, the J end by 2 bases, with 9 bases between. Per germline, CDR1 LGHNA and CDR2 YSLEER. The CDR3 loop spans 15 amino acids. The DNA of the CDR3 is TGCGCCAGCAGCCAAGAACCCCAGGACACAGATACGCAGTATTTT. Translation: CASSQEPQDTDTQYF.

The chain recombines TRBV10-3 with TRBJ1-2; 7 nucleotides match TRBD1. The CDR3 covers 13 residues. Germline V gives CDR1 ENHRY, CDR2 SYGVKD. With 8 bases clipped from V and 9 bases from J, the junction kept 12 bases outside the gene matches. This CDR3 is CAILGQSVSSYTF. The CDR3 region has the DNA TGTGCCATCCTGGGACAGTCGGTTAGTAGCTACACCTTC.

This clonotype showed up just a few times. The rearrangement joins TRBV7-9 to TRBJ1-4; 9 positions match TRBD1. J was trimmed by 7 bases and V by 5 bases; bases with no gene match: 14. Germline V CDR1 and CDR2: SEHNR, FQNEAQ (reference sequence). CDR3 size: 17 residues. CDR3 DNA: TGTGCCAGCAGCCCCACAACTTCCGGGACAGGGTTTGAAAAACTGTTTTTT. Residues: CASSPTTSGTGFEKLFF.

This chain uses TRBV5-1 with TRBJ2-1; D may be TRBD1 (5 bases). In germline, CDR1 is SGHRS, CDR2 YFSETQ. The CDR3 has 13 residues. V was clipped by 4 bases and J by 12 bases, with 17 bases between them. The CDR3 DNA sequence: TGCGCCAGCAGCCTTTCAGACAGCCTGGTGCAGTTCTTC. Encoded protein: CASSLSDSLVQFF.